A single sample gave rise to the 30 T cell receptor beta chains below, sequenced in a study of blood T cell repertoires in COVID-19. The data were produced by immunoSEQ multiplex PCR, yet TCRdb's version contains in-frame clones alone and is incomplete. The sample consists of about 200,000 clones, around 84% of them appearing once. Sequencing input: peripheral blood. The receptors come from an elderly man with acute or convalescent COVID-19.

The rearrangement links TRBV7-3 to TRBJ2-2; TRBD2 is a possible D gene (6 bases). The CDR3 spans 15 residues. V was pared by 5 bases and J by 8 bases, with 18 bases between. CDR1 and CDR2 (germline): SGHTA, FQGTGA. The DNA for the CDR3 is TGTGCCAGCAGCCCATGGGCGGGACGACAAGGGGAGCTGTTTTTT. Amino acid sequence: CASSPWAGRQGELFF.

This clone came up once. This chain joins TRBV7-9 and TRBJ2-2, with D maybe TRBD2 (5 bases). The CDR3 loop spans 15 amino acids. V was cut by 1 base and J by 2 bases, with 8 bases left in between. CDR1 is SEHNR, CDR2 FQNEAQ, per germline (reference sequence). The DNA of the CDR3 is TGTGCCAGCAGCTTAGTAGAGGGAAACACCGGGGAGCTGTTTTTT. Residues: CASSLVEGNTGELFF.

The sample holds a few counts of this clone. The chain combines TRBV4-2 with TRBJ1-6; D is undetermined. Trimming removed 1 base at V and 7 bases at J, with 5 bases between. The CDR3 has 13 residues. In germline, CDR1 is LGHNA, CDR2 YNFKEQ. The DNA of the CDR3 is TGTGCCAGCAGCCAAGTCGAGAATTCACCCCTCCACTTT. Protein sequence: CASSQVENSPLHF.

There are a few counts of this clone. This rearrangement joins TRBV29-1 to TRBJ1-2; D possibly corresponds to TRBD1 (6 bases). Germline lookup yields CDR1 SQVTM and CDR2 ANQGSEA. The CDR3 spans 15 residues. The V and J ends lost 3 bases and 2 bases respectively, with 16 bases between them. CDR3 sequence (DNA): TGCAGCGTTGACACTACCGACAGGTCAAACTATGGCTACACCTTC. This encodes CSVDTTDRSNYGYTF.

The chain couples TRBV19 to TRBJ2-1; 7 bases are shared with TRBD2. The CDR3 spans 14 residues. V shed 8 bases, J shed 2 bases, and the junction held 6 bases outside the gene matches. Germline V CDR1 and CDR2: LNHDA, SQIVND (reference sequence). CDR3 DNA sequence: TGTGCCAGTTCGGGGCTAGCGGCCTACAATGAGCAGTTCTTC. Translated: CASSGLAAYNEQFF.

This chain uses TRBV27 with TRBJ2-3; D may be TRBD2 (6 bases). Trimming pared 6 bases from V and 9 bases from J, leaving 13 bases between. Germline V gene lookup returns CDR1 MNHEY and CDR2 SMNVEV (reference sequence). CDR3 length: 12 amino acids. The CDR3 bases are TGTGCCAGCAGGGGGTCGGCGGGGACGCAGTATTTT. This codes for CASRGSAGTQYF.

This chain uses TRBV18 with TRBJ1-3, with D tentatively TRBD1 (5 bases). This CDR3 comprises 17 residues. The germline V gene encodes CDR1 KGHSH and CDR2 LQKENI. Trimming removed 3 bases from V and 0 bases from J, with 15 bases in between. The CDR3: CASSPALTGVSGNTIYF. The CDR3 DNA is TGTGCCAGCTCACCGGCCCTCACAGGTGTCTCTGGAAACACCATATATTTT.

This chain joins TRBV11-2 and TRBJ2-4, with a possible D match to TRBD2 (6 bases). V lost 3 bases, J lost 1 base, and 16 bases lay in between. Germline V gives CDR1 SGHAT, CDR2 FQNNGV. The CDR3 contains 17 residues. The chain's CDR3 is CASSLVGAEGAKNIQYF. The CDR3, as DNA: TGTGCCAGCAGCTTGGTCGGAGCGGAGGGGGCCAAAAACATTCAGTACTTC.

The chain couples TRBV28 to TRBJ1-3; TRBD1 matches at 7 bases. The CDR3 sequence is 13 residues long. V lost 6 bases, J lost 2 bases, and 1 base stayed unmatched. Germline V CDR1 and CDR2: MDHEN, SYDVKM. The CDR3 loop is CASRGQTGNTIYF. The CDR3 bases are TGTGCCAGCAGGGGACAGACTGGAAACACCATATATTTT.

This chain uses TRBV6-4 with TRBJ2-3; possibly TRBD2 for D (5 bases). Germline lookup yields CDR1 MRHNA and CDR2 SNTAGT. This CDR3 spans 16 amino acids. V lost 0 bases to trimming and J lost 1 base, with 11 bases between them. Here the CDR3 DNA reads TGTGCCAGCAGTGACTCGGGCACAGCGGGCACAGATACGCAGTATTTT. Translating it yields CASSDSGTAGTDTQYF.

The V call is TRBV4-1, the J call TRBJ2-7; a weak D match, TRBD1 (5 bases). The CDR3 is 15 residues long. V lost 1 base, J lost 4 bases, and 14 bases lay in between. The germline V gene encodes CDR1 MGHRA and CDR2 YSYEKL. CDR3 coding DNA: TGCGCCAGCAGCCAAGGTCAGGGATTCGAGTACGAGCAGTACTTC. Translated: CASSQGQGFEYEQYF.

V usage is TRBV3-1 (or the pseudogene TRBV3-2) and J usage is TRBJ2-2; maybe TRBD1 (6 bases). Germline V gene data show CDR1 as LGHDT and CDR2 as YNNKEL (reference sequence). The CDR3 has 14 residues. Trimming shortened V by 4 bases and J by 4 bases, and 10 bases separated the two germline ends. CDR3 bases: TGTGCCAGCAGCCTGCGGACAGCCACCGGGGAGCTGTTTTTT. It codes for CASSLRTATGELFF.

The sample holds one count of this clone. V and J are TRBV24-1 and TRBJ1-2, with 8 bases identical to TRBD1. Germline CDR1 is KGHDR and CDR2 is SFDVKD. The CDR3 length is 15 residues. Unmatched junction bases numbered 7, after V lost 4 bases and J lost 4 bases. The CDR3 loop reads CATSDTQGAGYGYTF. The CDR3 DNA is TGTGCCACCAGTGACACCCAGGGGGCCGGCTATGGCTACACCTTC.

Here the CDR3 reads CASSLSGRAYQETQYF. The CDR3, as DNA: TGTGCCAGCAGTTTATCGGGCAGGGCGTACCAAGAGACCCAGTACTTC. The chain employs TRBV6-5 and TRBJ2-5; D is perhaps TRBD1 (5 bases). The CDR3 is made up of 16 amino acids. CDR1 and CDR2 from the germline V gene are MNHEY and SVGAGI. V was cut by 4 bases and J by 0 bases, with 15 bases left in between.

The chain links TRBV11-3 to TRBJ2-7, with D perhaps matching TRBD2 (6 bases). CDR1 is SGHNT and CDR2 is YENEEA in the germline V gene. V lost 5 bases and J lost 6, with 20 bases in between. The CDR3 totals 15 residues. Here the CDR3 reads CASSLGTVGQSEQYF. The DNA for the CDR3 is TGTGCCAGCAGCCTCGGGACTGTGGGCCAGTCCGAGCAGTACTTC.

This sequence joins TRBV6-5 and TRBJ2-3, with 11 bases aligning to TRBD2. The CDR3 has 15 residues. V shed 6 bases and J 4 bases; nucleotides not matched to a gene: 6. Germline loops: CDR1 MNHEY, CDR2 SVGAGI. CDR3 amino acids: CASSAGLAVSDTQYF. DNA of the CDR3: TGTGCCAGCAGCGCGGGACTAGCGGTATCAGATACGCAGTATTTT.

This chain connects TRBV5-1 to TRBJ2-1, with 13 bases lining up with TRBD2. V trimming: 1 base; J trimming: 3 bases; junction bases outside the gene matches: 10. CDR3 size: 19 residues. The germline V gene encodes CDR1 SGHRS and CDR2 YFSETQ. The CDR3 DNA follows: TGCGCCAGCAGCTTGACGACTAGCGGGAGGATCAGGCTCTACAATGAGCAGTTCTTC. Its translation: CASSLTTSGRIRLYNEQFF.

The chain recombines TRBV3-1 (or the pseudogene TRBV3-2) with TRBJ1-5, with TRBD1 as a possible D gene (5 bases). This CDR3 has 14 residues. Germline V gene data show CDR1 as LGHDT and CDR2 as YNNKEL (reference sequence). Trimming took 1 base from V and 8 from J, leaving 12 bases between them. CDR3 in DNA: TGTGCCAGCAGCCAAGTGGGGACTCAGGAGCCCCAGCATTTT. Residues: CASSQVGTQEPQHF.

V is TRBV5-1 and J is TRBJ2-1; 14 bases line up with TRBD2. J gave up 5 bases and V 0 bases, and 4 bases lay outside the gene matches. This CDR3 has 17 residues. Germline V gene data show CDR1 as SGHRS and CDR2 as YFSETQ. DNA of the CDR3: TGCGCCAGCAGCTTGGGGACTAGCGGGAGGAGGAACAATGAGCAGTTCTTC. It translates to CASSLGTSGRRNNEQFF.

V usage is TRBV5-1 and J usage is TRBJ1-4, with unresolved D. CDR3 length: 15 amino acids. Germline V lookup: CDR1 SGHRS, CDR2 YFSETQ. Trimming removed 0 bases from V and 1 base from J, with 7 bases in between. As DNA, the CDR3 is TGCGCCAGCAGCTTGGCCGCGGGAACTAATGAAAAACTGTTTTTT. Translating gives CASSLAAGTNEKLFF. Full variable domain (rest looked up from reference TRBV5-1 and TRBJ1-4): KAGVTQTPRYLIKTRGQQVTLSCSPISGHRSVSWYQQTPGQGLQFLFEYFSETQRNKGNFPGRFSGRQFSNSRSEMNVSTLELGDSALYLCASSLAAGTNEKLFFGSGTQLSVL.

The V gene is TRBV27, the J gene TRBJ1-1, with D possibly TRBD1 on 5 matching bases. Trimming cost V 7 bases and J 0 bases, with 15 bases left between them. Germline V gene data show CDR1 as MNHEY and CDR2 as SMNVEV (reference sequence). The length of the CDR3 is 15 residues. The CDR3 DNA follows: TGTGCCAGCACTCCTCGGGGGTTGATGAACACTGAAGCTTTCTTT. Translation gives CASTPRGLMNTEAFF.

This clone showed up just a few times. The V call is TRBV19, the J call TRBJ1-1, with 7 bases identical to TRBD1. Germline V lookup: CDR1 LNHDA, CDR2 SQIVND (reference sequence). J was trimmed by 6 bases and V by 4 bases; bases with no gene match: 11. This CDR3 is 15 amino acids long. The CDR3 reads CASSTTTGWAPEAFF. The CDR3, as DNA: TGTGCCAGTAGTACAACGACAGGGTGGGCTCCTGAAGCTTTCTTT.

The chain combines TRBV3-1 (or the pseudogene TRBV3-2) with TRBJ2-3; the match to TRBD2 covers 12 bases. Germline trimming cut 2 bases from V and 7 bases from J; bases unmatched to any gene: 19. Germline CDR1 LGHDT, CDR2 YNNKEL (reference sequence). This CDR3 is built from 20 residues. For the CDR3, the DNA is TGTGCCAGCAGCCAAACACTTGAAACTAGCGGGAGGCCAAATCTAAATACGCAGTATTTT. This translates into CASSQTLETSGRPNLNTQYF.

This sequence joins TRBV6-5 and TRBJ2-7, with D possibly TRBD1 on 6 matching bases. V was clipped by 6 bases and J by 2 bases, with 8 bases between them. Germline loops: CDR1 MNHEY, CDR2 SVGAGI. The CDR3 is 12 amino acids. In DNA, the CDR3 is TGTGCCAGCAGGGGACAAACCTACGAGCAGTACGTC. Amino acids: CASRGQTYEQYV.

V and J are TRBV7-9 and TRBJ2-5, with 9 bases fitting TRBD2. The CDR3 runs 17 residues. Germline CDR1 is SEHNR and CDR2 is FQNEAQ (reference sequence). V lost 0 bases, J lost 2 bases, and 7 bases stayed unmatched. In DNA form, the CDR3 reads TGTGCCAGCAGCTTAGCGGGGCTAGCGGGAAGACAAGAGACCCAGTACTTC. Residues: CASSLAGLAGRQETQYF.

This chain joins TRBV3-1 (or the pseudogene TRBV3-2) and TRBJ2-5, with a tentative D call TRBD2 (5 bases). CDR3 length: 14 residues. The germline V and J ends were trimmed by 2 bases and 5 bases, with 12 bases remaining between them. Germline assignment: CDR1 LGHDT and CDR2 YNNKEL (reference sequence). The CDR3 coding sequence is TGTGCCAGCAGCCAACTCGGGGTCGTCGAGACCCAGTACTTC. It specifies CASSQLGVVETQYF.

This sequence joins TRBV18 and TRBJ2-1; unclear D gene. Germline V CDR1 and CDR2: KGHSH, LQKENI. The V and J ends lost 3 bases and 0 bases respectively, with 15 bases between them. The CDR3 has 17 amino acids. The CDR3 loop reads CASSPLSTSYSYNEQFF. The CDR3 bases are TGTGCCAGCTCACCCCTCTCGACTTCCTACTCCTACAATGAGCAGTTCTTC.

Only a few counts were recorded for this clone. The chain uses TRBV11-3 and TRBJ1-3; the D gene is possibly TRBD1 (5 bases). Germline lookup yields CDR1 SGHNT and CDR2 YENEEA. V gave up 5 bases and J gave up 4 bases, with 12 bases separating them. CDR3 length: 14 residues. The CDR3 bases are TGTGCCAGCAGCGACACGACAGACGGAAACACCATATATTTT. It is translated as CASSDTTDGNTIYF.

The chain combines TRBV3-1 (or the pseudogene TRBV3-2) with TRBJ1-1; D is undetermined. Germline lookup yields CDR1 LGHDT and CDR2 YNNKEL (reference sequence). The V end lost 1 base, the J end lost 1 base, and 10 bases lay between the germline ends. The length of the CDR3 is 15 residues. CDR3 region: CASSQVSPGNTEAFF. CDR3 DNA: TGTGCCAGCAGCCAAGTTTCCCCGGGGAACACTGAAGCTTTCTTT.

In nucleotides, the CDR3 is TGTGCCTGGCAAGGTGTCCAGGGCTCGATGAACACTGAAGCTTTCTTT. Amino acids: CAWQGVQGSMNTEAFF. The chain combines TRBV30 with TRBJ1-1, with D maybe TRBD1 (5 bases). V dropped 5 bases and J dropped 0 bases, with 19 bases sitting between them. The V gene's germline CDR1 is GTSNPN and CDR2 SVGIG (reference sequence). The CDR3 contains 16 residues.